The present T cell receptor beta chain was sequenced within a study of CD8 T cells in ankylosing spondylitis. Study-level findings and limits: What appeared characteristic of ankylosing spondylitis blood was a TCR beta motif of under 10 highly homologous variants. Reportedly, significant enrichment of disease-linked clones occurred in matched ankylosing spondylitis synovial fluid.

Making use of molecular barcodes, quantitative 5'-RACE generated TCR beta libraries. TCRdb reprocessed the 5' RACE reads via MiXCR and lists one record per CDR3 protein. This table holds approximately 35,000 distinct CDR3 sequences, 14% found once. V lost 5 bases to trimming and J lost 2 bases; unmatched junction nucleotides: 7. Germline CDR1 is SGHTA and CDR2 is FQGTGA. The CDR3 has 16 residues. Many counts were recorded for this clonotype. The antigen is unknown. V gene TRBV7-3 combines with J gene TRBJ2-3; TRBD2 aligns across 10 bases. The sample consisted of blood. The clonotype was recovered from a male donor with ankylosing spondylitis or in good health (not recorded which). The CDR3 is CASSLSSGGNTDTQYF. The DNA of the CDR3 is TGTGCCAGCAGCCTATCTAGCGGGGGTAACACAGATACGCAGTATTTT.